One and the same sample provided the 10 T cell receptor beta chains below, sequenced in a study of OX40 agonist ivuxolimab in advanced cancers. The protocol was immunoSEQ multiplex PCR, while the TCRdb copy is restricted to in-frame clones and leaves out a portion. The sample consists of 60,000 to 70,000 clones, 82% of them appearing once. The specimen comprised CD4+ or CD8+ T cells sorted from blood, sampled in a trial of the OX40 agonist ivuxolimab. The receptors originated from an adult with an advanced solid tumor such as melanoma, head and neck, liver or kidney cancer.

This clone has a single count. The chain has TRBV7-6 and TRBJ2-1; 10 bases agree with TRBD1. The V gene end was trimmed by 5 bases and the J gene end by 3 bases; junction bases not matched to a gene: 7. This CDR3 has 16 residues. Germline assignment: CDR1 SGHVS and CDR2 FNYEAQ. CDR3 nucleotide sequence: TGTGCCAGCAGCACATTCCGGGACAGGGGCTACAATGAGCAGTTCTTC. It is translated as CASSTFRDRGYNEQFF.

The chain carries TRBV11-3 and TRBJ2-1, with 7 bases lining up with TRBD1. Trimming took 0 bases from V and 11 from J; bases not matched to a gene: 7. The CDR3 is 14 amino acids. Germline loops: CDR1 SGHNT, CDR2 YENEEA. CDR3: CASSLDTGERKQFF. The CDR3 region has the DNA TGTGCCAGCAGCTTAGATACAGGGGAAAGGAAGCAGTTCTTC. Full variable domain (remainder filled in from reference TRBV11-3 and TRBJ2-1): EAGVVQSPRYKIIEKKQPVAFWCNPISGHNTLYWYLQNLGQGPELLIRYENEEAVDDSQLPKDRFSAERLKGVDSTLKIQPAELGDSAVYLCASSLDTGERKQFFGPGTRLTVL.

This clone was counted between two and nine times. The chain is built from TRBV10-1 and TRBJ1-5; D unresolved. V lost 0 bases, J lost 7 bases, and 7 bases lay in between. Germline V gene lookup returns CDR1 WNHNN and CDR2 SYGVQD (reference sequence). The CDR3 covers 13 residues. The CDR3 DNA is TGCGCCAGCAGTGAGTCGTTGGGGCAGCCCCAGCATTTT. Translation gives CASSESLGQPQHF.

This chain joins TRBV11-3 and TRBJ2-1; D gene unclear. CDR1 is SGHNT and CDR2 is YENEEA in the germline V gene. V was shortened by 9 bases and J by 2 bases, with 11 bases between the two germline ends. This CDR3 is built from 13 residues. The CDR3 loop reads CASASAAYNEQFF. The CDR3, as DNA: TGTGCCAGTGCTAGTGCGGCCTACAATGAGCAGTTCTTC. Variable domain in full (rest from reference TRBV11-3 and TRBJ2-1): EAGVVQSPRYKIIEKKQPVAFWCNPISGHNTLYWYLQNLGQGPELLIRYENEEAVDDSQLPKDRFSAERLKGVDSTLKIQPAELGDSAVYLCASASAAYNEQFFGPGTRLTVL.

This clone was picked up a small number of times. The chain recombines TRBV11-3 with TRBJ2-5; TRBD1 matches 7 bases. The CDR3 is 15 amino acids. The germline V gene has CDR1 SGHNT and CDR2 YENEEA. V trimming: 5 bases; J trimming: 1 base; junction bases outside the gene matches: 7. In DNA form, the CDR3 reads TGTGCCAGCAGCCGGAGGACAGGCTCCCAAGAGACCCAGTACTTC. The encoded protein is CASSRRTGSQETQYF.

In this sample, this clone turned up many times. The chain has TRBV19 and TRBJ2-1, with 8 bases matching TRBD1. The germline CDR1 and CDR2 sequences are LNHDA and SQIVND (reference sequence). The CDR3 covers 17 residues. J gave up 1 base and V 4 bases, and 9 bases lay outside the gene matches. CDR3 region: CASSSYRGMESYNEQFF. CDR3 nucleotides: TGTGCCAGTAGTAGCTACAGGGGGATGGAGTCCTACAATGAGCAGTTCTTC.

This clone occurred once. This chain uses TRBV28 with TRBJ1-1, with 9 bases lining up with TRBD1. Trimming removed 10 bases from V and 0 bases from J; junction bases left unmatched: 9. Per germline, CDR1 MDHEN and CDR2 SYDVKM. CDR3 length equals 15 residues. CDR3 sequence reads: CAINSQGAMNTEAFF. CDR3 coding DNA: TGTGCCATCAATTCACAGGGGGCGATGAACACTGAAGCTTTCTTT. The complete variable domain, with remaining parts taken from reference TRBV28 and TRBJ1-1, reads DVKVTQSSRYLVKRTGEKVFLECVQDMDHENMFWYRQDPGLGLRLIYFSYDVKMKEKGDIPEGYSVSREKKERFSLILESASTNQTSMYLCAINSQGAMNTEAFFGQGTRLTVV.

This clone appeared a few times. The chain couples TRBV4-1 to TRBJ1-2; D uncertain. The CDR3 spans 14 residues. CDR1 is MGHRA and CDR2 is YSYEKL in the germline V gene. V lost 0 bases to trimming and J lost 1 base, with 6 bases between them. The CDR3 DNA is TGCGCCAGCAGCCAAGAACAGATTAACTATGGCTACACCTTC. Protein: CASSQEQINYGYTF.

V is TRBV14 and J is TRBJ1-2; D possibly corresponds to TRBD1 (5 bases). The germline V and J ends were trimmed by 3 bases and 8 bases, with 10 bases remaining between them. The CDR3 contains 12 residues. Germline CDR1 SGHDN, CDR2 FVKESK. The CDR3 DNA reads as TGTGCCAGCAGCCAGGGGGAGTGGGGCTACACCTTC. This translates into CASSQGEWGYTF.

This clone has just one count. The chain recombines TRBV18 with TRBJ1-5, with D maybe TRBD1 (6 bases). The V gene lost 1 base and the J gene lost 12 bases, with 16 bases spanning the gap. The CDR3 extends over 14 amino acids. Germline V gives CDR1 KGHSH, CDR2 LQKENI. CDR3 in DNA: TGTGCCAGCTCACCACTTCCCGGGGACAAAGACCAGCATTTT. This encodes CASSPLPGDKDQHF.